This T cell receptor (beta chain) was found in a study of T cell repertoires in cytomegalovirus infection. Turning to the study itself: From public TCR beta signatures came an indication of both CMV infection and matching HLA type.

This clonotype came up many times. Trimming shortened V by 4 bases and J by 7 bases, and 5 bases separated the two germline ends. The CDR3 runs 12 residues. In germline, CDR1 is MDHEN, CDR2 SYDVKM. One entry per CDR3 protein, called by TCRdb with MiXCR from the reads. The table lists 290,000 or so distinct CDR3 sequences, about a quarter of them singletons. The chain uses TRBV28 and TRBJ1-6, with D unclear. The clonotype originates from a human donor in good health (CMV status not recorded). Some clones in this sample may be carry-over from other donors' samples. Material for sequencing was PBMCs. The CDR3 spells CASSSVNSPLHF. CDR3 coding DNA: TGTGCCAGCAGTTCGGTGAATTCACCCCTCCACTTT. The entire variable domain, with the rest obtained from reference TRBV28 and TRBJ1-6, is as follows: DVKVTQSSRYLVKRTGEKVFLECVQDMDHENMFWYRQDPGLGLRLIYFSYDVKMKEKGDIPEGYSVSREKKERFSLILESASTNQTSMYLCASSSVNSPLHFGNGTRLTVT.